These 28 T cell receptor beta chains were all obtained from the same sample, sequenced in a study of blood T cell repertoires in COVID-19 (dated by TCRdb to the early 2020s). Library prep was done by the immunoSEQ multiplex PCR assay. TCRdb stores this immuneACCESS table with in-frame sequences only. Part of the clones is absent; in the studies checked, under half of the shortfall reflects unresolved V genes, and no reason is known for the rest. For this sample there are roughly 69,000 clones; approximately 79% appear just once. The ten top clones hold just under 10% of the sample. Sequences were obtained from peripheral blood. These receptors came from a woman between 45 and 65 years old with acute or convalescent COVID-19.

The CDR3 loop is CASSLISGTSYNEQFF. CDR3 nucleotide sequence: TGTGCCAGCAGCTTAATTAGCGGGACTTCCTACAATGAGCAGTTCTTC. The chain recombines TRBV7-2 with TRBJ2-1; TRBD2 matches at 8 bases. The J segment lost 1 base and the V segment lost 2 bases, leaving 4 bases of the junction unmatched. CDR1 and CDR2 (germline): SGHTA, FQGNSA. The CDR3 sequence is 16 residues long.

The chain uses TRBV18 and TRBJ1-2; no firm D call. The CDR3 extends over 14 amino acids. The germline V gene has CDR1 KGHSH and CDR2 LQKENI. V lost 1 base and J 8 bases, leaving 14 bases between the germline ends. The DNA of the CDR3 is TGTGCCAGCTCACCACTTACCGGAGTCGGGGGCTACACCTTC. Its translation: CASSPLTGVGGYTF.

Only a few counts were recorded for this clone. This chain links TRBV7-8 with TRBJ1-6; tentative D call: TRBD1 (5 bases). This CDR3 contains 17 residues. V was shortened by 6 bases and J by 9 bases, with 24 bases between the two germline ends. Germline-derived CDR1 and CDR2 are SGHVS and FQNEAQ. CDR3 loop: CASSIVGGTRGGSPLHF. For the CDR3, the DNA is TGTGCCAGCAGTATAGTTGGGGGGACCAGAGGTGGTTCACCCCTCCACTTT.

The V call is TRBV5-8, the J call TRBJ2-7; 9 positions agree with TRBD1. The CDR3 totals 15 residues. From germline, CDR1 is SGHTS and CDR2 YDEGEE. V trimming: 4 bases; J trimming: 0 bases; junction bases outside the gene matches: 5. The CDR3 protein is CASSRQGGPSYEQYF. CDR3 DNA: TGTGCCAGCAGCCGACAGGGGGGGCCCTCCTACGAGCAGTACTTC.

This chain uses TRBV5-8 with TRBJ2-3; 7 bases are shared with TRBD1. Germline CDR1 is SGHTS and CDR2 is YDEGEE. This CDR3 region has 14 residues. V lost 3 bases and J lost 6; bases outside the gene matches: 7. CDR3 sequence (DNA): TGTGCCAGCAGCTCCAGAGACAGGGAGGATACGCAGTATTTT. This translates into CASSSRDREDTQYF.

V gene TRBV20-1 combines with J gene TRBJ1-1; D gene uncertain. CDR1 DFQATT and CDR2 SNEGSKA come from the germline V gene (reference sequence). The CDR3 has 11 amino acids. V was cut by 7 bases and J by 4 bases, with 10 bases left in between. DNA for the CDR3: TGCAGTGGGCAGGCGGGCACTGAAGCTTTCTTT. It translates to CSGQAGTEAFF.

This clone has a single count. This chain joins TRBV7-2 and TRBJ2-7; 8 bases are a match to TRBD1. The J segment lost 3 bases and the V segment lost 4 bases, leaving 5 bases of the junction unmatched. CDR1 is SGHTA, CDR2 FQGNSA, per germline. The CDR3 covers 14 residues. DNA for the CDR3: TGTGCCAGCAGCTCAGGGACAGGAAACTACGAGCAGTACTTC. Translation: CASSSGTGNYEQYF.

The chain is built from TRBV28 and TRBJ2-7, with 7 bases identical to TRBD2. Losses at the gene ends were 5 bases for V and 2 bases for J; bases not matched to a gene: 6. Germline CDR1 MDHEN, CDR2 SYDVKM. This CDR3 spans 14 amino acids. As DNA, the CDR3 is TGTGCCAGCAGTCCCCAAAGCGGGACCTACGAGCAGTACTTC. Translating it yields CASSPQSGTYEQYF.

The chain recombines TRBV3-1 (or the pseudogene TRBV3-2) with TRBJ1-1; D gene uncertain. Germline V gene sequence: CDR1 LGHDT, CDR2 YNNKEL (reference sequence). This CDR3 has 15 amino acids. Trimming removed 1 base from V and 2 bases from J, with 11 bases in between. CDR3 protein: CASSQVFTTNTEAFF. CDR3 coding DNA: TGTGCCAGCAGCCAAGTGTTCACAACAAACACTGAAGCTTTCTTT.

The CDR3 protein is CASSLAKETQYF. The CDR3 DNA is TGCGCCAGCAGCTTGGCCAAAGAGACCCAGTACTTC. The chain carries TRBV5-1 and TRBJ2-5, with D uncertain. Trimming removed 0 bases from V and 3 bases from J, with 3 bases in between. Per the germline V gene, CDR1 is SGHRS and CDR2 is YFSETQ. This CDR3 has 12 residues.

The V call is TRBV5-1, the J call TRBJ1-4; D not resolved. The CDR3 covers 14 residues. Germline-derived CDR1 and CDR2 are SGHRS and YFSETQ. V lost 2 bases and J lost 5, with 10 bases in between. CDR3 sequence (DNA): TGCGCCAGCAGCTTCGCTGGGAGCAATGAAAAACTGTTTTTT. It specifies CASSFAGSNEKLFF.

This clone was counted once. The CDR3 loop reads CASSKQDFLPTSSYEQYF. CDR3 DNA sequence: TGCGCCAGCAGTAAACAGGATTTCCTACCTACGAGCTCCTACGAGCAGTACTTC. The chain uses TRBV4-1 and TRBJ2-7, with D perhaps matching TRBD1 (5 bases). V gave up 6 bases and J gave up 0 bases, with 24 bases separating them. CDR1 is MGHRA, CDR2 YSYEKL, per germline. The CDR3 contains 18 residues.

The chain employs TRBV10-3 and TRBJ1-2; D perhaps matches TRBD1 (5 bases). Trimming removed 0 bases at V and 4 bases at J, with 9 bases between. The CDR3 covers 14 residues. Per the germline V gene, CDR1 is ENHRY and CDR2 is SYGVKD. CDR3 DNA: TGTGCCATCAGTGAGTCGGGGCTCATCTATGGCTACACCTTC. This encodes CAISESGLIYGYTF.

This clone was seen once. The V gene is TRBV4-2, the J gene TRBJ1-1, with 7 bases aligning to TRBD1. J was trimmed by 3 bases and V by 4 bases; bases with no gene match: 2. The CDR3 covers 13 residues. Germline V gene lookup returns CDR1 LGHNA and CDR2 YNFKEQ. The chain's CDR3 is CASSRDRDTEAFF. CDR3 nucleotide sequence: TGTGCCAGCAGCCGAGACAGGGACACTGAAGCTTTCTTT.

The chain couples TRBV27 to TRBJ2-7, with 8 bases matching TRBD1. CDR3 length: 15 residues. Germline loops: CDR1 MNHEY, CDR2 SMNVEV (reference sequence). The J segment lost 4 bases and the V segment lost 0 bases, leaving 5 bases of the junction unmatched. CDR3 loop: CASSLSPGGPYEQYF. CDR3 DNA: TGTGCCAGCAGTTTATCTCCAGGGGGCCCTTACGAGCAGTACTTC.

Written as DNA, the CDR3 is TGTGCCAGCAGTTACCAGAGCGGGGGCACAGATACGCAGTATTTT. It specifies CASSYQSGGTDTQYF. The chain joins TRBV6-4 to TRBJ2-3; the match to TRBD2 covers 7 bases. The CDR3 runs 15 residues. Germline-derived CDR1 and CDR2 are MRHNA and SNTAGT. After removal of 5 bases from V and 1 base from J, the junction contained 6 bases not matched to a gene.

V and J are TRBV4-3 and TRBJ1-1; D gene unclear. V gave up 3 bases and J gave up 0 bases, with 8 bases separating them. The CDR3 length is 14 residues. Germline CDR1 reads LGHNA; CDR2 reads YSLEER. Here the CDR3 DNA reads TGCGCCAGCAGCCACCATCCCCTGAACACTGAAGCTTTCTTT. Translation gives CASSHHPLNTEAFF.

This chain links TRBV27 with TRBJ1-5; 7 bases are a match to TRBD1. The V gene's germline CDR1 is MNHEY and CDR2 SMNVEV (reference sequence). V lost 6 bases and J lost 4; bases outside the gene matches: 9. The CDR3 sequence is 15 residues long. The CDR3 sequence is CASSSGTVGNQPQHF. CDR3 DNA sequence: TGTGCCAGCAGCTCCGGGACAGTGGGGAATCAGCCCCAGCATTTT.

The chain employs TRBV4-1 and TRBJ1-5; tentative D call: TRBD1 (6 bases). Germline V CDR1 and CDR2: MGHRA, YSYEKL. This CDR3 is 16 amino acids long. Trimming shortened V by 3 bases and J by 3 bases, and 15 bases separated the two germline ends. CDR3 sequence reads: CASSQTQDSPNQPQHF. The CDR3 DNA reads as TGCGCCAGCAGCCAGACCCAGGACAGTCCCAATCAGCCCCAGCATTTT.

This clone came up once. The J gene is TRBJ2-1, the V gene TRBV12-3 or TRBV12-4, with TRBD2 matching 7 bases. The ends lost 4 bases at V and 12 bases at J; junction bases unmatched: 9. The CDR3 runs to 13 residues. CDR3 amino acids: CASSSPASGRQFF. In DNA, the CDR3 is TGTGCCAGCAGTTCTCCTGCTAGCGGACGGCAGTTCTTC.

The rearrangement links TRBV7-3 to TRBJ2-1; 9 bases agree with TRBD1. Germline assignment: CDR1 SGHTA and CDR2 FQGTGA. V shed 5 bases and J 5 bases; nucleotides not matched to a gene: 7. CDR3 length: 15 amino acids. In DNA form, the CDR3 reads TGTGCCAGCAGCCCCGGACAGGGGCTGGACAATGAGCAGTTCTTC. Protein sequence: CASSPGQGLDNEQFF.

Only a few counts were recorded for this clone. The chain uses TRBV10-3 and TRBJ1-2; 7 nucleotides line up with TRBD1. Germline-derived CDR1 and CDR2 are ENHRY and SYGVKD. With 5 bases clipped from V and 2 bases from J, the junction kept 2 bases outside the gene matches. CDR3 length: 13 amino acids. CDR3 sequence: CAISLQGNYGYTF. The CDR3 nucleotides read TGTGCCATCAGTTTACAGGGGAACTATGGCTACACCTTC.

The V and J genes are TRBV4-2 and TRBJ1-1, with D perhaps matching TRBD1 (5 bases). The CDR3 sequence is 15 residues long. Between the trimmed V and J ends, which lost 0 bases and 1 base, there was a span of 9 bases. The germline CDR1 and CDR2 sequences are LGHNA and YNFKEQ. For the CDR3, the DNA is TGTGCCAGCAGCCAAGATAGGCAGGGGAACACTGAAGCTTTCTTT. Protein: CASSQDRQGNTEAFF.

This clone was seen a single time. CDR3 in DNA: TGTGCCAGCAGCTTAGCATCGGGGGGCGGACGGGGCTACACCTTC. Protein: CASSLASGGGRGYTF. V is TRBV11-2 and J is TRBJ1-2; D possibly corresponds to TRBD1 (6 bases). Germline CDR1 is SGHAT and CDR2 is FQNNGV. The CDR3 has 15 amino acids. The V end lost 1 base, the J end lost 8 bases, and 17 bases lay between the germline ends. Looking up the rest from reference TRBV11-2 and TRBJ1-2 gives the full variable domain: EAGVAQSPRYKIIEKRQSVAFWCNPISGHATLYWYQQILGQGPKLLIQFQNNGVVDDSQLPKDRFSAERLKGVDSTLKIQPAKLEDSAVYLCASSLASGGGRGYTFGSGTRLTVV.

The CDR3 DNA is TGTGCCAGTAGTGCCGCCGACATGGGCAATCAGCCCCAGCATTTT. This translates into CASSAADMGNQPQHF. The chain is built from TRBV19 and TRBJ1-5; D gene unclear. This CDR3 region has 15 residues. V dropped 5 bases and J dropped 2 bases, with 13 bases sitting between them. Germline assignment: CDR1 LNHDA and CDR2 SQIVND (reference sequence).

This clone was detected a few times. This chain uses TRBV10-2 with TRBJ2-2; tentative D call: TRBD2 (6 bases). The V and J ends lost 6 bases and 6 bases respectively, with 11 bases between them. Germline-derived CDR1 and CDR2 are WSHSY and SAAADI. There are 13 residues in the CDR3. The CDR3 is CASSISGSGELFF. DNA of the CDR3: TGCGCCAGCAGCATTAGCGGCTCCGGGGAGCTGTTTTTT.

This clone showed up just once. The chain has TRBV7-6 and TRBJ2-7; perhaps TRBD2 as D (6 bases). The CDR3 spans 14 residues. V was trimmed by 1 base and J by 6 bases, leaving 13 bases between them. The germline V gene encodes CDR1 SGHVS and CDR2 FNYEAQ. CDR3 DNA sequence: TGTGCCAGCAGCTTAGGAGGTCTAGCGTTCGAGCAGTACTTC. Its translation: CASSLGGLAFEQYF.

CDR3: CASSQDPSGDNEQFF. DNA of the CDR3: TGTGCCAGCAGCCAGGACCCTAGCGGGGACAATGAGCAGTTCTTC. The V call is TRBV4-2, the J call TRBJ2-1, with 9 bases identical to TRBD2. The CDR3 is made up of 15 amino acids. Germline loops: CDR1 LGHNA, CDR2 YNFKEQ. V lost 3 bases and J lost 5; bases outside the gene matches: 5.